This T cell receptor (beta chain) was sequenced during a study of blood T cell repertoires in COVID-19. Study-level background: From the United States, Italy and Spain came samples of acute and convalescent COVID-19. PBMCs, B-cell-depleted T cells, or T cells provided the cDNA or gDNA that made up the material.

As processed by the authors: Reference gene primer amplification gave estimated nucleated cell counts. The assay was immunoSEQ multiplex PCR, and TCRdb's table has in-frame clones only and misses some. Clone size and V and J calls were adopted from that table, with D and trimming inferred from the DNA. The sample contains roughly 150,000 clones, about nine tenths of which appear only once. The CDR3 runs to 16 residues. Trimming removed 5 bases from V and 3 bases from J, with 17 bases in between. Germline CDR1 reads MNHNY; CDR2 reads SVGAGI (reference sequence). The V call is TRBV6-6, the J call TRBJ1-3; D possibly corresponds to TRBD1 (6 bases). The material sequenced was peripheral blood. This receptor was obtained from a man aged 18 to 29 with COVID-19, enrolled during active disease. CDR3 sequence reads: CASSQGHNLGGNTIYF. In nucleotides, the CDR3 is TGTGCCAGCAGTCAGGGACACAATCTCGGTGGAAACACCATATATTTT.